The source of this T cell receptor beta chain is a study of spatial heterogeneity in lung cancer. Whole-study context: Averaged across combinations, each unique TCR and UMI pairing appeared more than ten times in raw reads, which were uncorrected.

As to time point: sample taken at primary tumor resection. Unsorted samples of tumor, nontumor lung or frozen PBMC had their whole RNA sequenced. Samples were donated by 72 untreated early-stage non-small cell lung cancer patients. Study conclusions and caveats: Blood contained ubiquitous expanded tumor TCRs more at resection than at follow-up.

Trimming pared 0 bases from V and 8 bases from J, leaving 16 bases between. The CDR3 is made up of 14 amino acids. Germline CDR1 is DFQATT and CDR2 is SNEGSKA (reference sequence). This clonotype was recorded at least ten times. Its target is not known. The library protocol tagged each TCR cDNA with a unique molecular identifier. TCRdb re-called the 5' RACE reads with MiXCR, one entry per CDR3 protein. The repertoire holds some 15,000 distinct CDR3 sequences, around a tenth seen once, with 25% to 35% in the top ten. This receptor was taken from a male donor with early-stage non-small cell lung cancer. The sample consisted of PBMCs, taken at surgery. This chain joins TRBV20-1 and TRBJ1-1, with D maybe TRBD1 (5 bases). The CDR3 nucleotides are TGCAGTGCTAGAGAGTCCGGGACGGGCCCCGAAGCTTTCTTT. Translating gives CSARESGTGPEAFF.